The sample holds one count of the clone carrying this TCR beta chain. Its matching antigen is unknown. V was clipped by 7 bases and J by 4 bases; unmatched bases: 6. This CDR3 is built from 14 residues. Germline V lookup: CDR1 MNHNY, CDR2 SVGAGI (reference sequence). This specimen belongs to a study of cytotoxic CD8 clonotypes in ibrutinib-treated CLL. Study overall: Productive templates averaged about 230,000 per sample, and productive rearrangements 94,082.

The data were produced by immunoSEQ multiplex PCR, yet TCRdb's version contains in-frame clones alone and is incomplete. The data contain a few hundred thousand clones, roughly 74% of them singletons. The study's findings and limits: Clonality measured at baseline exceeded age-matched healthy donors, tracking circulating CD8+ T-cell counts. Clonality went up at ibrutinib response and then declined back toward baseline at progression.

The chain uses TRBV6-6 and TRBJ2-2; 7 positions agree with TRBD2. Sequences were derived from PBMCs, sampled after 24 months of ibrutinib treatment. This clonotype originated in a human donor with chronic lymphocytic leukemia. The CDR3 region is CASTPSGTTGELFF. The DNA of the CDR3 is TGTGCCAGCACGCCGAGCGGGACCACCGGGGAGCTGTTTTTT.